These 18 T cell receptor beta chains were all obtained from the same sample, sequenced in a study of shared clonotypes between healthy human individuals. Profiled with immunoSEQ multiplex PCR; TCRdb holds only in-frame clones, not every one. Found here are some 2,500,000 clones, 85% to 95% of them singletons; the top ten hold 0.37%. Sample: naive CD4+ T cells from PBMCs. Regarding subset: CD45RA+ positively selected. The receptors here all came from a man aged 18 to 29 in good health. Some clones in this sample may be carry-over from other donors' samples.

This clone showed up just once. Within the sample, other DNA sequences also encode this same CDR3. CDR3 amino acids: CASSLGDYTEAFF. The CDR3 DNA sequence: TGTGCCAGCAGTTTAGGGGACTACACTGAAGCTTTCTTT. The rearrangement links TRBV28 to TRBJ1-1; tentative D call: TRBD1 (5 bases). The CDR3 runs 13 residues. Germline CDR1 is MDHEN and CDR2 is SYDVKM. Trimming left V 2 bases short and J 3 bases short, with 7 bases between.

The chain employs TRBV4-3 and TRBJ1-2; possibly TRBD1 for D (5 bases). V lost 0 bases and J 5 bases, leaving 10 bases between the germline ends. CDR3 length equals 14 residues. Germline CDR1 is LGHNA and CDR2 is YSLEER. The CDR3 DNA sequence: TGCGCCAGCAGCCAAGACAGGGTCGGGTATGGCTACACCTTC. This translates into CASSQDRVGYGYTF.

The chain recombines TRBV5-4 with TRBJ2-7; TRBD2 agrees at 7 bases. Germline assignment: CDR1 SGHNT and CDR2 YYREEE (reference sequence). This CDR3 region has 15 residues. The trim removed 0 bases at V and 2 bases at J, leaving 5 bases unmatched. The CDR3 here is CASSLVGGGPYEQYF. The CDR3 DNA is TGTGCCAGCAGCTTGGTCGGGGGAGGGCCCTACGAGCAGTACTTC.

The V and J genes are TRBV6-1 and TRBJ1-1, with D hard to call. Germline assignment: CDR1 MNHNS and CDR2 SASEGT. There are 14 residues in the CDR3. Trimming stripped 2 bases from V and 3 bases from J, with 10 bases between. The CDR3 sequence is CASSERGYDTEAFF. As DNA, the CDR3 is TGTGCCAGCAGTGAACGAGGGTACGACACTGAAGCTTTCTTT.

This clone was seen once. This chain connects TRBV5-6 to TRBJ2-1, with 13 bases identical to TRBD2. V shed 4 bases, J shed 8 bases, and the junction held 9 bases outside the gene matches. The CDR3 has 16 residues. Per germline, CDR1 SGHDT and CDR2 YYEEEE. The CDR3 region has the DNA TGTGCCAGCAGCCTACCCGGGACTAGCGGGATTCATGAGCAGTTCTTC. Translation gives CASSLPGTSGIHEQFF.

The rearrangement uses TRBV7-2 and TRBJ2-3; the D gene is possibly TRBD2 (6 bases). Germline V gene data show CDR1 as SGHTA and CDR2 as FQGNSA. Trimming cost V 5 bases and J 5 bases, with 14 bases left between them. The CDR3 totals 14 residues. CDR3 residues: CASSPGGALDTQYF. The CDR3 bases are TGTGCCAGCAGCCCCGGCGGGGCCTTAGATACGCAGTATTTT. The full variable domain, completed using reference TRBV7-2 and TRBJ2-3, is GAGVSQSPSNKVTEKGKDVELRCDPISGHTALYWYRQSLGQGLEFLIYFQGNSAPDKSGLPSDRFSAERTGGSVSTLTIQRTQQEDSAVYLCASSPGGALDTQYFGPGTRLTVL.

V and J are TRBV27 and TRBJ2-3; TRBD2 matches at 12 bases. Germline loops: CDR1 MNHEY, CDR2 SMNVEV (reference sequence). This CDR3 has 16 amino acids. V shed 5 bases and J 1 base; nucleotides not matched to a gene: 4. The CDR3 nucleotides read TGTGCCAGCAGTCGCAGACTAGCGGGAGGCACAGATACGCAGTATTTT. Translated, it gives CASSRRLAGGTDTQYF.

The chain joins TRBV11-2 to TRBJ1-1; D gene ambiguous. CDR1 is SGHAT, CDR2 FQNNGV, per germline. The length of the CDR3 is 13 residues. V shed 5 bases and J shed 0 bases, with 7 bases lying between them. The CDR3 reads CASSPRLNTEAFF. The CDR3 nucleotides read TGTGCCAGCAGCCCGAGATTGAACACTGAAGCTTTCTTT.

This clone appeared a single time. The same CDR3 also results from other DNA sequences found in this sample. The gene calls are TRBV27 and TRBJ2-7, with 13 nucleotides matching TRBD2. The V gene end was trimmed by 6 bases and the J gene end by 5 bases; junction bases not matched to a gene: 4. The CDR3 covers 14 residues. Germline assignment: CDR1 MNHEY and CDR2 SMNVEV (reference sequence). CDR3 DNA: TGTGCCAGCAGCCTTGGACTAGCGGGAGACGAGCAGTACTTC. This translates into CASSLGLAGDEQYF.

This clone was recorded once. The V and J genes are TRBV7-9 and TRBJ2-1; TRBD2 matches 9 bases. The germline V gene encodes CDR1 SEHNR and CDR2 FQNEAQ (reference sequence). The ends lost 6 bases at V and 7 bases at J; junction bases unmatched: 22. This CDR3 contains 19 residues. The CDR3 sequence is CASRPPLTGPAGGFNEQFF. CDR3 sequence (DNA): TGTGCCAGCAGACCGCCGCTCACCGGGCCTGCGGGAGGGTTTAATGAGCAGTTCTTC.

The rearrangement joins TRBV28 to TRBJ2-7; 7 nucleotides agree with TRBD1. The CDR3 length is 16 residues. Germline CDR1 MDHEN, CDR2 SYDVKM. The ends lost 6 bases at V and 3 bases at J; junction bases unmatched: 14. Written as DNA, the CDR3 is TGTGCCAGCAGAACCACCGGGACAGTGGTTGACTACGAGCAGTACTTC. Its protein is CASRTTGTVVDYEQYF.

This chain joins TRBV4-1 and TRBJ2-3, with a tentative D call TRBD2 (6 bases). V lost 7 bases, J lost 0 bases, and 11 bases lay in between. The length of the CDR3 is 14 residues. Germline CDR1 and CDR2: MGHRA and YSYEKL. The CDR3 DNA follows: TGCGCCAGCACCCTTAGCGGTAGCACAGATACGCAGTATTTT. Protein: CASTLSGSTDTQYF.

About this clone: Other DNA sequences of this sample code for an identical CDR3. V is TRBV5-1 and J is TRBJ2-1; 9 positions match TRBD1. The junction had 2 bases not matched to a gene; V was cut back by 2 bases and J by 2 bases. Germline V gives CDR1 SGHRS, CDR2 YFSETQ. The CDR3 runs 15 residues. CDR3 sequence: CASSFGQGPYNEQFF. DNA for the CDR3: TGCGCCAGCAGCTTTGGACAGGGGCCCTACAATGAGCAGTTCTTC.

The chain combines TRBV7-9 with TRBJ2-7; TRBD1 matches at 12 bases. The V and J ends lost 5 bases and 2 bases, in that order; junction bases with no gene match: 7. The CDR3 spans 16 residues. The V gene's germline CDR1 is SEHNR and CDR2 FQNEAQ (reference sequence). CDR3 in DNA: TGTGCCAGCAGCACGTCCGGGACAGGGGGCGCCTACGAGCAGTACTTC. Translated, it gives CASSTSGTGGAYEQYF.

This sequence joins TRBV18 and TRBJ1-2; D ambiguous. V lost 3 bases to trimming and J lost 4 bases, with 9 bases between them. The germline gives CDR1 KGHSH, CDR2 LQKENI. The CDR3 sequence is 13 residues long. The CDR3 nucleotides read TGTGCCAGCTCACCCCGCCCCAGCTATGGCTACACCTTC. Translating gives CASSPRPSYGYTF.

V is TRBV7-2 and J is TRBJ1-2; D not certain. Trimming took off 6 bases at V and 8 bases at J, with 10 bases between the two ends. The CDR3 runs to 11 residues. Germline V gene lookup returns CDR1 SGHTA and CDR2 FQGNSA. The CDR3 here is CASRKRSGYTF. CDR3 coding DNA: TGTGCCAGCAGAAAACGGAGCGGCTACACCTTC.

CDR3 nucleotides: TGTGCCAGCAGTGACGGTGCCCGTACCCAGTACTTC. Residues: CASSDGARTQYF. The gene calls are TRBV6-1 and TRBJ2-5; D remains unclear. There are 12 residues in the CDR3. Germline loops: CDR1 MNHNS, CDR2 SASEGT. The V end lost 3 bases, the J end lost 8 bases, and 10 bases lay between the germline ends.

This sequence joins TRBV5-4 and TRBJ2-7; D might be TRBD2 (6 bases). CDR1 and CDR2 (germline): SGHNT, YYREEE (reference sequence). V dropped 2 bases and J dropped 6 bases, with 12 bases sitting between them. The CDR3 spans 13 residues. The CDR3 loop reads CASSFRDSSEQYF. In nucleotides, the CDR3 is TGTGCCAGCAGCTTCCGGGACTCAAGCGAGCAGTACTTC.